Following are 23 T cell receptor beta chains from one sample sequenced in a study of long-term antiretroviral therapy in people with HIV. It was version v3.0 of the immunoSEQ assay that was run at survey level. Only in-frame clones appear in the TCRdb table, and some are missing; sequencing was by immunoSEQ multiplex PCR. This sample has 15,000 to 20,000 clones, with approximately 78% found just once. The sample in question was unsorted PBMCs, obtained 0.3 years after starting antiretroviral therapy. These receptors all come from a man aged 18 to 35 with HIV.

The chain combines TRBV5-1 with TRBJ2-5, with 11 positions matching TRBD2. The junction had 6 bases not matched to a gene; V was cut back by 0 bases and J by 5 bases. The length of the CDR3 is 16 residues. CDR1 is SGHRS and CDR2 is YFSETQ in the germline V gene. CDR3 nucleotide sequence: TGCGCCAGCAGCTTGGCTAGCGGGGGGTATCAGGAGACCCAGTACTTC. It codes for CASSLASGGYQETQYF. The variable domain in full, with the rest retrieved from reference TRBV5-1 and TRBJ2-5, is KAGVTQTPRYLIKTRGQQVTLSCSPISGHRSVSWYQQTPGQGLQFLFEYFSETQRNKGNFPGRFSGRQFSNSRSEMNVSTLELGDSALYLCASSLASGGYQETQYFGPGTRLLVL.

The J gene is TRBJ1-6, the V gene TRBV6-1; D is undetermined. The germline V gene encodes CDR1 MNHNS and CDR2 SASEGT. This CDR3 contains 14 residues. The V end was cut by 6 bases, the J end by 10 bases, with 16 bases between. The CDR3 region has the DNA TGTGCCAGCAGAGGTCCGGGTTTAGAATCACCCCTCCACTTT. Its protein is CASRGPGLESPLHF.

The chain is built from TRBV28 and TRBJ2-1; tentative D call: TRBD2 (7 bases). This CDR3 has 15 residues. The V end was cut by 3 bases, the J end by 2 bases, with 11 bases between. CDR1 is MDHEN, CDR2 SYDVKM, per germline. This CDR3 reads CASSLRGPTYNEQFF. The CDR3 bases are TGTGCCAGCAGTTTGCGGGGGCCGACCTACAATGAGCAGTTCTTC.

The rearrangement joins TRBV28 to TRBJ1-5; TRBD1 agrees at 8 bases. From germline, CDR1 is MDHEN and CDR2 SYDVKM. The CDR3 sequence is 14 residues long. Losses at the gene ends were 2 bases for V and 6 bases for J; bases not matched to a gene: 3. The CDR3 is CASSLQGAGQPQHF. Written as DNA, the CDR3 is TGTGCCAGCAGTTTACAGGGGGCAGGTCAGCCCCAGCATTTT.

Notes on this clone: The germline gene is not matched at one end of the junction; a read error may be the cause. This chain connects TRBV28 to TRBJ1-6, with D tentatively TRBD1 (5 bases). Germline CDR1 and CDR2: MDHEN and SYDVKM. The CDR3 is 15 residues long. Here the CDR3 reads CASKGNRNYNSPLHF. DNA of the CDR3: TGTGCAAGCAAAGGAAACAGGAACTATAATTCACCCCTCCACTTT.

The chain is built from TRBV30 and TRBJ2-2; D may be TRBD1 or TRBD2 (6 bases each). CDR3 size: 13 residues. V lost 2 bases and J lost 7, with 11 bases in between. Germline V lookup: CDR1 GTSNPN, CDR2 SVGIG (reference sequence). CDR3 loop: CAWSSGAGGELFF. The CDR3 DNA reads TGTGCCTGGAGTTCGGGGGCTGGCGGGGAGCTGTTTTTT.

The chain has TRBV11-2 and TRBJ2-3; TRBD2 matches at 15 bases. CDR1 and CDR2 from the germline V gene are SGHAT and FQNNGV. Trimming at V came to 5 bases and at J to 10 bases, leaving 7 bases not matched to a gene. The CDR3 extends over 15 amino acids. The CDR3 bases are TGTGCCAGCAGCAGGACTAGCGGGGGGGCGATTGCGCAGTATTTT. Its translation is CASSRTSGGAIAQYF.

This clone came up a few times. DNA for the CDR3: TGTGCCAGCAGTTTCCCTAGCCCGGGACAGGGTGAAGCTTTCTTT. It yields the protein CASSFPSPGQGEAFF. The chain joins TRBV28 to TRBJ1-1, with TRBD1 identical over 9 bases. The CDR3 covers 15 residues. Trimming at V came to 3 bases and at J to 7 bases, leaving 9 bases not matched to a gene. CDR1 and CDR2 (germline): MDHEN, SYDVKM.

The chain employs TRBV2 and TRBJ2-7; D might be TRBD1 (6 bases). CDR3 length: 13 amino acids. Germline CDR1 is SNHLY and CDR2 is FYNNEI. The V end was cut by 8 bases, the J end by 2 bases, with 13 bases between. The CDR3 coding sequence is TGTGCCAGCTACAACAGGGCCCCCTACGAGCAGTACTTC. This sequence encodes CASYNRAPYEQYF.

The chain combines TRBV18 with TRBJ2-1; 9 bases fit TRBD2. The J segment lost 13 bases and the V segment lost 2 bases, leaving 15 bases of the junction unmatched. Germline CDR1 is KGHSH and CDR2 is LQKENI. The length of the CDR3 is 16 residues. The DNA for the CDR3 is TGTGCCAGCTCACCAGGTACGAGCGGGGGGCCTGGTCCCCAGTTCTTC. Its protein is CASSPGTSGGPGPQFF.

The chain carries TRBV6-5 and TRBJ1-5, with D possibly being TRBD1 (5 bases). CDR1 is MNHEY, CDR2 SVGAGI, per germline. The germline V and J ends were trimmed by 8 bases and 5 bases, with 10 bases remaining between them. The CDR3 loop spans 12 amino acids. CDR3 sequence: CASGAGDQPQHF. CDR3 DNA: TGTGCCAGCGGGGCAGGTGATCAGCCCCAGCATTTT.

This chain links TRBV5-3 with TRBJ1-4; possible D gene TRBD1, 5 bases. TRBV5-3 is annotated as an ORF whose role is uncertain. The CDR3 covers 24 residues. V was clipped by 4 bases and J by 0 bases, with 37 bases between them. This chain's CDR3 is CARSPRISKTHPKIRVPTNEKLFF. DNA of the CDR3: TGTGCCAGAAGCCCACGAATATCCAAAACCCACCCTAAGATCAGGGTACCAACTAATGAAAAACTGTTTTTT.

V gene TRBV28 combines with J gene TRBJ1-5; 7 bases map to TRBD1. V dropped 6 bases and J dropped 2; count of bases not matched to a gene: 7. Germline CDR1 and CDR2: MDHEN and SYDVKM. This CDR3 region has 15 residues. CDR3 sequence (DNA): TGTGCCAGCAGCCCTACAGGGGAGGGCAATCAGCCCCAGCATTTT. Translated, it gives CASSPTGEGNQPQHF. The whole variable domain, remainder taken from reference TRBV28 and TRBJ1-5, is DVKVTQSSRYLVKRTGEKVFLECVQDMDHENMFWYRQDPGLGLRLIYFSYDVKMKEKGDIPEGYSVSREKKERFSLILESASTNQTSMYLCASSPTGEGNQPQHFGDGTRLSIL.

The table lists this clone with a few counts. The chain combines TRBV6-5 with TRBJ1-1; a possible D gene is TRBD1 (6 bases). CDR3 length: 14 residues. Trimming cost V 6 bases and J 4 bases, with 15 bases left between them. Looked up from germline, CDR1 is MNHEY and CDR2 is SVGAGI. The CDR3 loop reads CASRLDRSGTEAFF. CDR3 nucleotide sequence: TGTGCCAGCAGATTAGACAGGTCGGGCACTGAAGCTTTCTTT.

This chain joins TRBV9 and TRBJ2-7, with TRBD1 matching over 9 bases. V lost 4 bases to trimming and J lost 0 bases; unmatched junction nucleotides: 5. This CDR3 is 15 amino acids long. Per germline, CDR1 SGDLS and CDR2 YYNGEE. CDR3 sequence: CASSPGGQGSYEQYF. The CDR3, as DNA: TGTGCCAGCAGCCCCGGGGGACAGGGCTCCTACGAGCAGTACTTC.

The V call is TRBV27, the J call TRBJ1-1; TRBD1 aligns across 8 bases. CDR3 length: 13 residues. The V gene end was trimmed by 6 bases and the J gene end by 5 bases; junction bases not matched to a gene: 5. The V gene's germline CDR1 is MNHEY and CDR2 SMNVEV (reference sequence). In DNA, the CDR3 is TGTGCCAGCAGCCTTACAGGGGGGACTGAAGCTTTCTTT. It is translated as CASSLTGGTEAFF.

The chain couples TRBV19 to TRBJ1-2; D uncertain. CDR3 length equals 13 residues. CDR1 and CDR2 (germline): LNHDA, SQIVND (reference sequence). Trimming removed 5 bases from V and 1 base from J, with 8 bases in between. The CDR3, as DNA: TGTGCCAGTAGTTTCTTAAGTAACTATGGCTACACCTTC. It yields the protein CASSFLSNYGYTF.

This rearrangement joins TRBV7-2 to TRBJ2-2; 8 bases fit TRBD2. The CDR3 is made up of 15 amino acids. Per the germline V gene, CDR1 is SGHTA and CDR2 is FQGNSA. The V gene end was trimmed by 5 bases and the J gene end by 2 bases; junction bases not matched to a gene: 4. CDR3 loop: CASSPGGANTGELFF. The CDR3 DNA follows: TGTGCCAGCAGCCCCGGGGGGGCCAACACCGGGGAGCTGTTTTTT.

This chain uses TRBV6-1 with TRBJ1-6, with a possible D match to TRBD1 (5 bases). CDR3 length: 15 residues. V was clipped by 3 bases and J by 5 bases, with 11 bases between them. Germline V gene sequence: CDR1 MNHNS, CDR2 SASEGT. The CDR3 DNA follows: TGTGCCAGCAGTGAGAGGGTAGGGGATAATTCACCCCTCCACTTT. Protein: CASSERVGDNSPLHF.

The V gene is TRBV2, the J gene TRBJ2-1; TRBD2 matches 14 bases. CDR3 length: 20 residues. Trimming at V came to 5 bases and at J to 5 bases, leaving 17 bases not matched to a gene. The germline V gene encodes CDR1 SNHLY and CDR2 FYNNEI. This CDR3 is CASSPHPGTSGGNPDNEQFF. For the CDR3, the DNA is TGTGCCAGCAGTCCTCACCCCGGGACTAGCGGGGGAAACCCTGACAATGAGCAGTTCTTC.

CDR3 DNA: TGTGCCAACAGGTCTCCTCTGCAGGGGAAGCAAGAGACCCAGTACTTC. The encoded protein is CANRSPLQGKQETQYF. The V gene is TRBV28, the J gene TRBJ2-5; weak D call: TRBD1 (6 bases). Trimming shortened V by 10 bases and J by 2 bases, and 23 bases separated the two germline ends. There are 16 residues in the CDR3. Per germline, CDR1 MDHEN and CDR2 SYDVKM.

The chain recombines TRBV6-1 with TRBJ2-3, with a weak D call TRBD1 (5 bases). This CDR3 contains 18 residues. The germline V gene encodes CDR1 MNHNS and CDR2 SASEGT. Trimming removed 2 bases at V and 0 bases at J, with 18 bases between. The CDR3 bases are TGTGCCAGCAGTGAAAAGGCCACGGCAGGGTATAGCACAGATACGCAGTATTTT. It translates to CASSEKATAGYSTDTQYF.

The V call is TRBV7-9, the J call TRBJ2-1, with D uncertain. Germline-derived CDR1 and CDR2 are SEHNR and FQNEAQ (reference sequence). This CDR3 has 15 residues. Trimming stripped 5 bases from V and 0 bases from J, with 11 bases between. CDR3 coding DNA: TGTGCCAGCAGCGCGACCCTGGCCTCCTACAATGAGCAGTTCTTC. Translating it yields CASSATLASYNEQFF. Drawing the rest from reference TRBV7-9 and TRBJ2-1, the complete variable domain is DTGVSQNPRHKITKRGQNVTFRCDPISEHNRLYWYRQTLGQGPEFLTYFQNEAQLEKSRLLSDRFSAERPKGSFSTLEIQRTEQGDSAMYLCASSATLASYNEQFFGPGTRLTVL.